This T cell receptor (beta chain) was obtained from a study of OX40 agonist ivuxolimab in advanced cancers. Findings of the study overall: Antigen specificity was not determined for the expanded peripheral T cells.

Trimming shortened V by 4 bases and J by 9 bases, and 10 bases separated the two germline ends. The germline CDR1 and CDR2 sequences are SGHVS and FNYEAQ. The CDR3 is 12 residues long. Clones were read by immunoSEQ multiplex PCR, and TCRdb kept only the in-frame ones, dropping some. The sample contains 50,000 or so clones, 75% to 90% of which appear only once. To note about this clone: Its target is not known.

The starting material was CD4+ or CD8+ T cells sorted from blood, obtained in a trial of the OX40 agonist ivuxolimab. The receptor was derived from an adult with an advanced solid tumor such as melanoma, head and neck, liver or kidney cancer. The chain links TRBV7-6 to TRBJ2-1; D uncertain. CDR3 bases: TGTGCCAGCAGCTCAGGACCGGTTGAGCAGTTCTTC. Its translation: CASSSGPVEQFF.